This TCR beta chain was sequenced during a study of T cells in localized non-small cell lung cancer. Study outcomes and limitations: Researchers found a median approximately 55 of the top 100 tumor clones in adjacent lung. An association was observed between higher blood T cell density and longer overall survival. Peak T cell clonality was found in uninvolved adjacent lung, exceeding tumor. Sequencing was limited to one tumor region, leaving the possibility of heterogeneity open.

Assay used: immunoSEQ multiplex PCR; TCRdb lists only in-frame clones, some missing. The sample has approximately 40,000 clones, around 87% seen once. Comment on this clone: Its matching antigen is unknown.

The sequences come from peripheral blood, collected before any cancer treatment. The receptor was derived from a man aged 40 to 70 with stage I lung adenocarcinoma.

CDR3 amino acids: CASSFWTANTGELFF. The CDR3 region has the DNA TGTGCCAGCAGCTTCTGGACAGCGAACACCGGGGAGCTGTTTTTT. The chain carries TRBV7-9 and TRBJ2-2; D might be TRBD1 (6 bases). The CDR3 has 15 amino acids. Trimming removed 3 bases at V and 0 bases at J, with 8 bases between. From germline, CDR1 is SEHNR and CDR2 FQNEAQ (reference sequence).